This is a list of T cell receptor beta chains from one sample in a study of OX40 agonist ivuxolimab in advanced cancers. Using immunoSEQ multiplex PCR, the repertoire was profiled, and TCRdb retains in-frame clones only, with some absent. The sample yields roughly 55,000 clones, 80% seen once. Sample: CD4+ or CD8+ T cells sorted from blood, taken in a trial of the OX40 agonist ivuxolimab. Source of these receptors: an adult with an advanced solid tumor such as melanoma, head and neck, liver or kidney cancer. Both conserved end residues are part of each CDR3. Each record gives: D gene, V gene, J gene, clone size, CDR3 protein, CDR3 DNA. D genes are given only for firm matches. Not every row has a clone size; where given, it reads once, few, many or a size class.

d_gene: TRBD2; v_gene: TRBV10-3; j_gene: TRBJ2-7; abundance: once; CDR3aa: CASAPNPGLADSYEQYF; CDR3nt: TGTGCCAGCGCGCCCAATCCGGGACTAGCGGACTCCTACGAGCAGTACTTC
d_gene: .; v_gene: TRBV30; j_gene: TRBJ2-3; abundance: .; CDR3aa: CAPSGAVYTDTQYF; CDR3nt: TGTGCCCCTTCGGGGGCAGTTTACACAGATACGCAGTATTTT
d_gene: .; v_gene: TRBV6-5; j_gene: TRBJ1-4; abundance: .; CDR3aa: CASSVEAFNEKLFF; CDR3nt: TGTGCCAGCAGTGTCGAAGCCTTTAATGAAAAACTGTTTTTT
d_gene: TRBD1; v_gene: TRBV27; j_gene: TRBJ1-2; abundance: .; CDR3aa: CASWTGVKANYGYTF; CDR3nt: TGTGCCAGCTGGACAGGGGTGAAGGCTAACTATGGCTACACCTTC
d_gene: .; v_gene: TRBV27; j_gene: TRBJ2-6; abundance: .; CDR3aa: CASSLNVLTF; CDR3nt: TGTGCCAGCAGTCTCAACGTCCTGACTTTC
d_gene: .; v_gene: TRBV18; j_gene: TRBJ2-4; abundance: .; CDR3aa: CASSPGNIQYF; CDR3nt: TGTGCCAGCTCACCGGGAAACATTCAGTACTTC
d_gene: .; v_gene: TRBV11-2; j_gene: TRBJ1-1; abundance: .; CDR3aa: CASSRRAGGIVNTEAFF; CDR3nt: TGTGCCAGCAGCCGGAGGGCGGGGGGGATTGTGAACACTGAAGCTTTCTTT
d_gene: TRBD2; v_gene: TRBV6-5; j_gene: TRBJ2-7; abundance: .; CDR3aa: CASTRREGLEQYF; CDR3nt: TGTGCCAGTACTAGGCGGGAGGGCCTCGAGCAGTACTTC
d_gene: TRBD1; v_gene: TRBV6-5; j_gene: TRBJ1-5; abundance: .; CDR3aa: CASSYTGQAGNQPQHF; CDR3nt: TGTGCCAGCAGTTACACCGGACAGGCTGGAAATCAGCCCCAGCATTTT
d_gene: .; v_gene: TRBV6-5; j_gene: TRBJ1-1; abundance: .; CDR3aa: CASSYDSLNTEAFF; CDR3nt: TGTGCCAGCAGTTACGACAGCTTGAACACTGAAGCTTTCTTT
d_gene: .; v_gene: TRBV7-9; j_gene: TRBJ2-3; abundance: .; CDR3aa: CATQYGGTITDTQYF; CDR3nt: TGTGCCACCCAGTACGGGGGCACCATCACAGATACGCAGTATTTT
d_gene: .; v_gene: TRBV19; j_gene: TRBJ1-6; abundance: .; CDR3aa: CASRLRYNSPLHF; CDR3nt: TGTGCCAGTAGGCTACGGTATAATTCACCCCTCCACTTT
d_gene: .; v_gene: TRBV29-1; j_gene: TRBJ1-2; abundance: .; CDR3aa: CSVGVRGYGYTF; CDR3nt: TGCAGCGTTGGAGTCCGGGGCTATGGCTACACCTTC
d_gene: .; v_gene: TRBV2; j_gene: TRBJ1-1; abundance: .; CDR3aa: CASSYQGTTEAFF; CDR3nt: TGTGCCAGCAGTTACCAGGGGACCACTGAAGCTTTCTTT
d_gene: TRBD2; v_gene: TRBV5-6; j_gene: TRBJ2-3; abundance: .; CDR3aa: CASSYSSQPGLGTDTQYF; CDR3nt: TGTGCCAGCAGCTATTCAAGCCAGCCGGGACTAGGCACAGATACGCAGTATTTT
d_gene: .; v_gene: TRBV19; j_gene: TRBJ1-1; abundance: .; CDR3aa: CASSINARAEAFF; CDR3nt: TGTGCCAGTAGTATAAATGCGCGAGCTGAAGCTTTCTTT
d_gene: .; v_gene: TRBV5-4; j_gene: TRBJ2-2; abundance: .; CDR3aa: CASSPRGLGGELFF; CDR3nt: TGTGCCAGCAGCCCGCGGGGATTGGGCGGGGAGCTGTTTTTT
d_gene: .; v_gene: TRBV12-2; j_gene: TRBJ2-2; abundance: .; CDR3aa: CASRPRILKAEYTGELFF; CDR3nt: TGTGCAAGTCGCCCGAGGATCCTCAAGGCAGAATACACCGGGGAGCTGTTTTTT
d_gene: .; v_gene: TRBV7-9; j_gene: TRBJ1-5; abundance: .; CDR3aa: CASSRTGSGSNQPQHF; CDR3nt: TGTGCCAGCAGCCGGACCGGGAGTGGGAGCAATCAGCCCCAGCATTTT
d_gene: .; v_gene: TRBV5-1; j_gene: TRBJ2-7; abundance: .; CDR3aa: CASSLVAGTYEQYF; CDR3nt: TGCGCCAGCAGCTTGGTGGCAGGGACCTACGAGCAGTACTTC
d_gene: .; v_gene: TRBV5-1; j_gene: TRBJ1-2; abundance: .; CDR3aa: CASSLDSTYGYTF; CDR3nt: TGCGCCAGCAGCTTGGACAGCACATATGGCTACACCTTC
d_gene: TRBD1; v_gene: TRBV19; j_gene: TRBJ2-7; abundance: .; CDR3aa: CASSTLGQVAYEQYF; CDR3nt: TGTGCCAGTAGCACTCTCGGACAGGTTGCCTACGAGCAGTACTTC
d_gene: TRBD1; v_gene: TRBV7-9; j_gene: TRBJ2-7; abundance: .; CDR3aa: CASSPTGGTYEQYF; CDR3nt: TGTGCCAGCAGTCCCACAGGGGGAACCTACGAGCAGTACTTC
d_gene: TRBD1; v_gene: TRBV25-1; j_gene: TRBJ1-1; abundance: .; CDR3aa: CASSGTGGVNTEAFF; CDR3nt: TGTGCCAGCAGTGGGACAGGGGGCGTAAACACTGAAGCTTTCTTT
d_gene: TRBD1; v_gene: TRBV9; j_gene: TRBJ2-5; abundance: .; CDR3aa: CASSVSVRGPEETQYF; CDR3nt: TGTGCCAGCAGCGTGAGTGTCAGGGGGCCGGAGGAGACCCAGTACTTC
d_gene: .; v_gene: TRBV7-3; j_gene: TRBJ2-1; abundance: .; CDR3aa: CASSPGGRANEQFF; CDR3nt: TGTGCCAGCAGCCCTGGGGGGAGAGCCAATGAGCAGTTCTTC
d_gene: TRBD2; v_gene: TRBV5-1; j_gene: TRBJ2-1; abundance: .; CDR3aa: CASSLFSGRARLLNEQFF; CDR3nt: TGCGCCAGCAGCTTGTTTAGCGGGAGGGCCCGATTACTCAATGAGCAGTTCTTC
d_gene: TRBD2; v_gene: TRBV28; j_gene: TRBJ2-7; abundance: .; CDR3aa: CASSLRTSRRGSYEQYF; CDR3nt: TGTGCCAGCAGTTTAAGGACTAGCCGGAGGGGCTCCTACGAGCAGTACTTC
d_gene: TRBD2; v_gene: TRBV5-1; j_gene: TRBJ2-7; abundance: .; CDR3aa: CASSSRTSGVSYEQYF; CDR3nt: TGCGCCAGCAGCTCGAGGACTAGCGGGGTCTCCTACGAGCAGTACTTC
d_gene: TRBD1; v_gene: TRBV25-1; j_gene: TRBJ1-6; abundance: .; CDR3aa: CASSAPGGEDSYNSPLHF; CDR3nt: TGTGCCAGCAGTGCCCCAGGGGGGGAGGACTCCTATAATTCACCCCTCCACTTT
d_gene: .; v_gene: TRBV13; j_gene: TRBJ1-4; abundance: .; CDR3aa: CASSLDRDVGKLFF; CDR3nt: TGTGCCAGCAGCTTAGACCGGGACGTGGGAAAACTGTTTTTT
d_gene: TRBD1; v_gene: TRBV11-3; j_gene: TRBJ1-1; abundance: .; CDR3aa: CASSLGLTGPNTEAFF; CDR3nt: TGTGCCAGCAGCTTAGGGTTGACAGGGCCAAACACTGAAGCTTTCTTT
d_gene: .; v_gene: TRBV9; j_gene: TRBJ2-1; abundance: .; CDR3aa: CASSVRGTVQFF; CDR3nt: TGTGCCAGCAGCGTCCGGGGGACGGTGCAGTTCTTC
d_gene: .; v_gene: TRBV18; j_gene: TRBJ1-2; abundance: once; CDR3aa: CASSLGLGDGYTF; CDR3nt: TGTGCCAGCTCACTGGGCCTGGGAGACGGCTACACCTTC
d_gene: TRBD2; v_gene: TRBV6-5; j_gene: TRBJ2-1; abundance: .; CDR3aa: CASSLLGLANNEQFF; CDR3nt: TGTGCCAGCAGCCTATTGGGACTAGCGAACAATGAGCAGTTCTTC
d_gene: TRBD1; v_gene: TRBV5-1; j_gene: TRBJ1-4; abundance: .; CDR3aa: CASSSGQVQGSEKLFF; CDR3nt: TGCGCCAGCAGCTCGGGACAGGTCCAAGGTAGTGAAAAACTGTTTTTT
d_gene: .; v_gene: TRBV7-8; j_gene: TRBJ1-1; abundance: .; CDR3aa: CASSSYTFLHEAFF; CDR3nt: TGTGCCAGCAGTTCTTACACCTTTCTCCATGAAGCTTTCTTT
d_gene: .; v_gene: TRBV9; j_gene: TRBJ2-3; abundance: .; CDR3aa: CASSPQGASSTDTQYF; CDR3nt: TGTGCCAGCAGCCCCCAGGGAGCGTCTAGCACAGATACGCAGTATTTT
d_gene: .; v_gene: TRBV4-3; j_gene: TRBJ2-3; abundance: .; CDR3aa: CASSQVSPVITDTQYF; CDR3nt: TGCGCCAGCAGCCAAGTCTCGCCGGTGATCACAGATACGCAGTATTTT
d_gene: .; v_gene: TRBV7-6; j_gene: TRBJ1-1; abundance: .; CDR3aa: CASSFDSYTEAFF; CDR3nt: TGTGCCAGCAGTTTTGACAGCTACACTGAAGCTTTCTTT